At least ten counts were recorded for the clone carrying this TCR beta chain. What it binds is not known. The data originate from a study of T-cell reconstitution after alpha-beta-depleted transplantation in children. Study-wide results and limits: A year had passed since transplant, and T-cell counts and diversity by then came mostly from newly produced T cells. Surviving recipient T cells and thymic progenitors accounted for the high day-60 TCRbeta diversity observed in some patients.

For TCRbeta, the library was prepared with unique molecular identifiers. Via MiXCR, TCRdb re-called the PCR reads, giving one row per CDR3 protein. Counted here are around 440,000 distinct CDR3 sequences, about 10% occurring once; the ten biggest clones make up roughly 2.1%. Germline values: CDR1 LNHNV, CDR2 YYDKDF (reference sequence). This CDR3 comprises 15 residues. Trimming shortened V by 4 bases and J by 4 bases, and 15 bases separated the two germline ends. This chain connects TRBV15 to TRBJ2-3; D is possibly TRBD2 (6 bases). This sequence was found in a child aged 2-15 years with inherited bone marrow failure, due to receive a stem cell transplant. Material: PBMCs, obtained before TCRalphabeta/CD19-depleted stem cell transplant. The CDR3 protein is CATSTGSRGADTQYF. CDR3 DNA sequence: TGTGCCACCAGCACCGGGTCGCGGGGCGCAGATACGCAGTATTTT.